Listed here are 2 T cell receptor beta chains from one sample, sequenced in a study of shared clonotypes between healthy human individuals (TCRdb year 2020). Library creation used the immunoSEQ multiplex PCR assay. As stored in TCRdb, this immuneACCESS dataset retains in-frame rearrangements with V and J assigned. A fraction of the clones does not appear; measured against another copy, unresolved V genes explain less than half of the discrepancy, and the remainder lacks a known reason. The sample has about 1.1 million clones on record, around three quarters of them singletons. Approximately 0.9% of the sample is taken by the ten largest. The sample comprised memory CD4+ T cells from PBMCs. The sample's cell subset or site label is to be understood as: CD45RA-negative fraction. These receptors were collected from a man younger than 35 in good health. Some clones in this sample may be carry-over from other donors' samples.

The chain joins TRBV19 to TRBJ2-3, with D perhaps matching TRBD2 (6 bases). V was trimmed by 11 bases and J by 1 base, leaving 19 bases between them. The CDR3 sequence is 15 residues long. Germline-derived CDR1 and CDR2 are LNHDA and SQIVND (reference sequence). The DNA of the CDR3 is TGTGCCGTTCGAGATCCCGGGGGAGGCACAGATACGCAGTATTTT. Its translation is CAVRDPGGGTDTQYF.

The chain couples TRBV10-3 to TRBJ2-1; 9 bases agree with TRBD1. Germline CDR1 is ENHRY and CDR2 is SYGVKD. V dropped 6 bases and J dropped 9; count of bases not matched to a gene: 9. The CDR3 has 14 amino acids. CDR3: CAIRPGQGGIEQFF. CDR3 DNA sequence: TGTGCCATCAGGCCGGGACAGGGTGGAATTGAGCAGTTCTTC.